Below, 20 T cell receptor beta chains from the same sample are listed, as sequenced in a study of metastatic and nonmetastatic thyroid tumors. The entire patient cohort was treatment-naive prior to thyroid surgery. TCRdb re-analyzed the PCR reads using MiXCR. The table records some 30,000 clones, around 20% of them present only once. Sequencing used blood. The receptors originated from a female donor with papillary thyroid cancer or a benign thyroid nodule (not recorded which). Some clones in this sample may be carry-over from other donors' samples.

The genes are TRBV28 and TRBJ2-2; 8 nucleotides align to TRBD1. This CDR3 spans 16 amino acids. The germline gives CDR1 MDHEN, CDR2 SYDVKM. The V segment lost 1 base and the J segment 6 bases; nucleotides outside the gene matches: 7. The CDR3 spells CASSLSGQGRAGELFF. As DNA, the CDR3 is TGTGCCAGCAGTTTATCCGGACAGGGAAGGGCCGGGGAGCTGTTTTTT.

This clone is labeled medium-sized. The chain links TRBV7-9 to TRBJ2-2, with D perhaps TRBD2 (6 bases). The CDR3 loop spans 16 amino acids. Germline-derived CDR1 and CDR2 are SEHNR and FQNEAQ (reference sequence). Between the trimmed V and J ends, which lost 1 base and 2 bases, there was a span of 11 bases. CDR3 sequence reads: CASSLGLAANTGELFF. The CDR3 nucleotides read TGTGCCAGCAGCTTAGGATTAGCGGCCAACACCGGGGAGCTGTTTTTT.

This clone was seen at least ten times. The V call is TRBV20-1, the J call TRBJ2-7; a weak D match, TRBD2 (7 bases). Germline CDR1 is DFQATT and CDR2 is SNEGSKA (reference sequence). CDR3 length: 12 amino acids. Trimming left V 5 bases short and J 7 bases short, with 15 bases between. CDR3 loop: CSADRGAQEQYF. CDR3 DNA: TGCAGTGCTGATCGGGGGGCGCAAGAGCAGTACTTC.

This clone was counted many times. The chain joins TRBV19 to TRBJ1-2; 7 bases align to TRBD1. Trimming at V came to 5 bases and at J to 10 bases, leaving 7 bases not matched to a gene. The CDR3 length is 12 residues. In germline, CDR1 is LNHDA, CDR2 SQIVND (reference sequence). CDR3 residues: CASSQTTGVYTF. The DNA of the CDR3 is TGTGCCAGTAGTCAAACTACAGGGGTCTACACCTTC. Drawing the rest from reference TRBV19 and TRBJ1-2, the complete variable domain is DGGITQSPKYLFRKEGQNVTLSCEQNLNHDAMYWYRQDPGQGLRLIYYSQIVNDFQKGDIAEGYSVSREKKESFPLTVTSAQKNPTAFYLCASSQTTGVYTFGSGTRLTVV.

This clone appeared a single time. The chain carries TRBV20-1 and TRBJ2-7; unclear D gene. The CDR3 extends over 11 amino acids. V was trimmed by 3 bases and J by 3 bases, leaving 6 bases between them. Per germline, CDR1 DFQATT and CDR2 SNEGSKA (reference sequence). The CDR3, as DNA: TGCAGTGCTAGGAGTAGCTACGAGCAGTACTTC. Translation: CSARSSYEQYF.

The rearrangement links TRBV20-1 to TRBJ2-1; D may be TRBD2 (6 bases). The CDR3 totals 14 residues. Germline lookup yields CDR1 DFQATT and CDR2 SNEGSKA (reference sequence). Between the trimmed V and J ends, which lost 1 base and 5 bases, there was a span of 12 bases. Written as DNA, the CDR3 is TGCAGTGCTAGAGTCCAGCGGGCTCACAATGAGCAGTTCTTC. The encoded protein is CSARVQRAHNEQFF.

This clone has a handful of counts. V and J are TRBV12-3 or TRBV12-4 and TRBJ2-7; 8 bases are a match to TRBD2. Trimming cost V 7 bases and J 2 bases; bases outside gene matches: 10. The CDR3 spans 15 residues. CDR3 in DNA: TGTGCCAGCATGCAGGACGGCGGGAGGACCTACGAGCAGTACTTC. Its translation: CASMQDGGRTYEQYF.

In this sample, this clone turned up many times. The chain employs TRBV5-4 and TRBJ2-2; TRBD1 aligns across 7 bases. Trimming cost V 6 bases and J 4 bases; bases outside gene matches: 6. CDR3 length: 14 amino acids. Per the germline V gene, CDR1 is SGHNT and CDR2 is YYREEE (reference sequence). In DNA form, the CDR3 reads TGTGCCAGCACCATAACAGGGGCCACCGGGGAGCTGTTTTTT. Its translation: CASTITGATGELFF.

This clone was counted many times. The J gene is TRBJ2-1, the V gene TRBV5-5; no definite D call. The CDR3 runs to 15 residues. Trimming removed 0 bases from V and 4 bases from J, with 11 bases in between. Germline loops: CDR1 SGHKS, CDR2 YYEKEE (reference sequence). The CDR3 DNA follows: TGTGCCAGCAGCTTGGCGGGTTACCTTTACAATGAGCAGTTCTTC. Amino acids: CASSLAGYLYNEQFF.

This clone was seen a single time. The genes are TRBV29-1 and TRBJ2-5; D not resolved. Per the germline V gene, CDR1 is SQVTM and CDR2 is ANQGSEA. The CDR3 loop spans 12 amino acids. V was shortened by 4 bases and J by 1 base, with 7 bases between the two germline ends. For the CDR3, the DNA is TGCAGCGTTGCGACCGCCCAAGAGACCCAGTACTTC. Translated, it gives CSVATAQETQYF.

On this clone: A read error may produce the germline difference seen at one junction end. The chain has TRBV6-1 and TRBJ2-3; weak D call: TRBD2 (6 bases). Per germline, CDR1 MNHNS and CDR2 SASEGT. This CDR3 is 15 amino acids long. The CDR3 protein is CASIEAGSHADTQYF. The CDR3 DNA reads TGTGCCAGCATTGAAGCGGGTAGCCACGCAGATACGCAGTATTTT.

This clone has a count of ten or more. A clone one base away is much larger, so this may be a read error. The CDR3 DNA reads TGTGCCAGCAGCTCGTACCGGGACGATAGCTCCTGCGAGCAGTACTTC. It is translated as CASSSYRDDSSCEQYF. V and J are TRBV5-6 and TRBJ2-7; D is perhaps TRBD1 or TRBD2 (5 bases each). Per germline, CDR1 SGHDT and CDR2 YYEEEE. The CDR3 sequence is 16 residues long.

The table lists this clone with many counts. V gene TRBV27 combines with J gene TRBJ1-1; possibly TRBD1 for D (6 bases). V lost 4 bases, J lost 3 bases, and 9 bases lay in between. This CDR3 has 13 residues. CDR1 and CDR2 from the germline V gene are MNHEY and SMNVEV (reference sequence). CDR3 nucleotide sequence: TGTGCCAGCAGTTCACAGGGTTACACTGAAGCTTTCTTT. Protein: CASSSQGYTEAFF.

This clone was counted ten times or more. The junction and the germline gene differ at one end; a read error may be behind it. This sample includes further DNA sequences coding for the same CDR3. The chain couples TRBV6-1 to TRBJ1-5, with 8 bases fitting TRBD1. Germline CDR1 reads MNHNS; CDR2 reads SASEGT. The CDR3 length is 15 residues. CDR3 sequence reads: CASRPGGSSNQPQHF. CDR3 nucleotide sequence: TGTGCCAGCAGACCAGGGGGCTCGAGCAATCAGCCTCAGCATTTT.

This clone was seen ten or more times. V usage is TRBV7-2 and J usage is TRBJ1-6; D perhaps matches TRBD1 (5 bases). The CDR3 consists of 18 residues. The germline V gene has CDR1 SGHTA and CDR2 FQGNSA. V was pared by 3 bases and J by 7 bases, with 22 bases between. The chain's CDR3 is CASSFTAGVAQRNSPLHF. In DNA, the CDR3 is TGTGCCAGCAGCTTCACCGCGGGGGTGGCCCAAAGGAATTCACCCCTCCACTTT.

The chain combines TRBV20-1 with TRBJ2-1; D uncertain. The V gene lost 5 bases and the J gene lost 0 bases, with 11 bases spanning the gap. CDR1 DFQATT and CDR2 SNEGSKA come from the germline V gene (reference sequence). The CDR3 has 14 amino acids. The CDR3 protein is CSARSKSSYNEQFF. CDR3 in DNA: TGCAGTGCTCGTTCCAAGAGCTCCTACAATGAGCAGTTCTTC.

This clone was seen ten or more times. The chain couples TRBV6-4 to TRBJ2-1; 8 nucleotides line up with TRBD2. The J segment lost 1 base and the V segment lost 9 bases, leaving 11 bases of the junction unmatched. From germline, CDR1 is MRHNA and CDR2 SNTAGT. The CDR3 is 16 amino acids. Here the CDR3 reads CARPPGGARSYNEQFF. The CDR3 DNA reads as TGTGCCAGGCCCCCCGGGGGGGCGCGTTCCTACAATGAGCAGTTCTTC.

This clone occurred many times. J is TRBJ2-5 and V is TRBV11-2; 8 nucleotides align to TRBD2. Trimming took 2 bases from V and 0 from J; bases not matched to a gene: 14. The CDR3 sequence is 19 residues long. Germline V gene lookup returns CDR1 SGHAT and CDR2 FQNNGV. CDR3 nucleotide sequence: TGTGCCAGCAGCTTATATTCCCTCTACGGGGGGGCCCACCAAGAGACCCAGTACTTC. Translated, it gives CASSLYSLYGGAHQETQYF.

This clone has just a few counts. The chain couples TRBV2 to TRBJ1-4; D might be TRBD1 (5 bases). The germline CDR1 and CDR2 sequences are SNHLY and FYNNEI. V lost 4 bases, J lost 7 bases, and 13 bases lay in between. The CDR3 runs to 14 residues. The CDR3, as DNA: TGTGCCAGCAGTGCCCAGGGTCCAAGTGAAAAACTGTTTTTT. It specifies CASSAQGPSEKLFF.

Concerning this clone itself: This may stem from a read error, because a much larger clone lies one nucleotide away. The CDR3: CASSSDTEVFF. The CDR3 bases are TGTGCCAGCAGCTCAGACACTGAAGTTTTCTTT. The chain recombines TRBV5-4 with TRBJ1-1, with D unclear. Germline V lookup: CDR1 SGHNT, CDR2 YYREEE (reference sequence). The CDR3 is made up of 11 amino acids. The whole variable domain, filled in from reference TRBV5-4 and TRBJ1-1, reads ETGVTQSPTHLIKTRGQQVTLRCSSQSGHNTVSWYQQALGQGPQFIFQYYREEENGRGNFPPRFSGLQFPNYSSELNVNALELDDSALYLCASSSDTEVFFGQGTRLTVV.